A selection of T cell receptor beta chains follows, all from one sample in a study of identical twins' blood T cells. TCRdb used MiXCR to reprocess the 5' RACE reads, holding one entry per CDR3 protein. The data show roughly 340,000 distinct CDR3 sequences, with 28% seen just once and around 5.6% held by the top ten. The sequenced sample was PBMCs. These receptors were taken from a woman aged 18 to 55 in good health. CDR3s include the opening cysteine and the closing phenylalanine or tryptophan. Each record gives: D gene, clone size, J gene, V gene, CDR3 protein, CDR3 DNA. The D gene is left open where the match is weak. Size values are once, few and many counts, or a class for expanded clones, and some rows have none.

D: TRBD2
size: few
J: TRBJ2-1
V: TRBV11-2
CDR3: CASSSGLAGHSSYNEQFF
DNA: TGTGCCAGCAGCTCGGGACTAGCGGGGCACAGCTCCTACAATGAGCAGTTCTTC

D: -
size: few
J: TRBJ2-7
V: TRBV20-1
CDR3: CSANPGHSPSHEQYF
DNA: TGCAGTGCAAATCCCGGACATTCGCCTTCCCACGAGCAGTACTTC

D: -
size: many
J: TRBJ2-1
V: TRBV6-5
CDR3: CASSYSGGDYNEQFF
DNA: TGTGCCAGCAGTTACTCTGGCGGGGACTACAATGAGCAGTTCTTC

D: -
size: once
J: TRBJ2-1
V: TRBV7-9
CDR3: CASSSTGYFYNEQFF
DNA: TGTGCCAGCAGCAGTACGGGTTATTTCTACAATGAGCAGTTCTTC

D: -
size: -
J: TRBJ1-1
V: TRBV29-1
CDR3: CSVNRYNTEAFF
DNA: TGCAGCGTCAACAGGTACAACACTGAAGCTTTCTTT

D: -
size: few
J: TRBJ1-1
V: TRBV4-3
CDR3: CASSQSEGGTEAFF
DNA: TGCGCCAGCAGCCAAAGCGAGGGTGGCACTGAAGCTTTCTTT

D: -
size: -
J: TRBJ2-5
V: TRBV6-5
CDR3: CASSQGMETQYF
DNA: TGTGCCAGCAGCCAGGGGATGGAGACCCAGTACTTC

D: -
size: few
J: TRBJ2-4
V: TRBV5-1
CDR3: CASSSGGGQNIQYF
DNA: TGCGCCAGCAGCTCTGGAGGGGGCCAAAACATTCAGTACTTC

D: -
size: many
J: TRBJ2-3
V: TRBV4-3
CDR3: CASSQSGAGSDTQYF
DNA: TGCGCCAGCAGCCAATCCGGGGCAGGCTCAGATACGCAGTATTTT

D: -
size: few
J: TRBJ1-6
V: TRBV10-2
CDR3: CASSDRRDSPLHF
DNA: TGCGCCAGCAGTGATCGGAGGGATTCACCCCTCCACTTT

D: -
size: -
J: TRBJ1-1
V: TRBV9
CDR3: CASSVEGGSAREAFF
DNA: TGTGCCAGCAGCGTAGAAGGTGGTTCGGCCAGAGAGGCTTTCTTT

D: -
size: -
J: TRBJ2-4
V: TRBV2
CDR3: CASKGRRAKNIQYF
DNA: TGTGCCAGCAAAGGGAGAAGGGCCAAAAACATTCAGTACTTC

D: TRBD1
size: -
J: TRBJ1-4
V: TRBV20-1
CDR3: CSAISTGGEKLFF
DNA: TGCAGTGCTATTAGCACAGGGGGAGAAAAGCTGTTTTTT

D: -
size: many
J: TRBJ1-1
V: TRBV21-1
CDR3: CASGENRVDTEAFF
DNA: TGTGCCAGCGGGGAGAACAGGGTAGACACTGAAGCTTTCTTT

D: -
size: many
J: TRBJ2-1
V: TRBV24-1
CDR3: CATSLLSRGLYNEQFF
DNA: TGTGCCACCAGTCTCCTCTCCAGGGGACTCTACAATGAGCAGTTCTTC

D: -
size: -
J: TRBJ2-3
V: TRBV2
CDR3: CASLQAHTDTQYF
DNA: TGTGCCAGTCTCCAGGCCCACACAGATACGCAGTATTTT

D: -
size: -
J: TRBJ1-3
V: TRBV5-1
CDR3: CASSRVGSGNTIYF
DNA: TGCGCCAGCAGCCGGGTAGGCTCTGGAAACACCATATATTTT

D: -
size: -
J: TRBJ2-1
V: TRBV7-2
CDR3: CASRIERTVYNEQFF
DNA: TGTGCCAGCAGGATAGAGAGGACAGTCTACAATGAGCAGTTCTTC

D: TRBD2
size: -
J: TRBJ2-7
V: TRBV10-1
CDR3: CASSEGTTYSYEQYF
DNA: TGCGCCAGCAGTGAAGGGACTACCTACTCCTACGAGCAGTACTTC

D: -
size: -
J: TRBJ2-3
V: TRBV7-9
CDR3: CASSLVGQEIDTQYF
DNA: TGTGCCAGCAGCTTAGTGGGTCAGGAGATCGATACGCAGTATTTT

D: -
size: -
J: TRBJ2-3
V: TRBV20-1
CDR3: CSAARGTDTQYF
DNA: TGCAGTGCTGCCCGGGGGACAGATACGCAGTATTTT

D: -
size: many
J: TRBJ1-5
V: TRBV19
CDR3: CASMVPGLSNQPQHF
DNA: TGTGCCAGTATGGTACCGGGACTCTCCAATCAGCCCCAGCATTTT

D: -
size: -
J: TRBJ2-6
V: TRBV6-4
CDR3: CASSASSGANVLTF
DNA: TGTGCCAGCAGTGCATCGTCTGGGGCCAACGTCCTGACTTTC

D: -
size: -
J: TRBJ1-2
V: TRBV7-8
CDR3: CASSAGGPLYGYTF
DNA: TGTGCCAGCAGCGCAGGTGGGCCACTCTATGGCTACACCTTC

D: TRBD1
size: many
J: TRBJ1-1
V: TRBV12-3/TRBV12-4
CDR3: CASNFQGARTEAFF
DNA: TGTGCCAGCAACTTCCAGGGGGCGAGGACTGAAGCTTTCTTT

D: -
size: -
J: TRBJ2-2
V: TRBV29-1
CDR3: CSAQGGANTGELFF
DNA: TGCAGCGCCCAGGGGGGGGCTAACACCGGGGAGCTGTTTTTT

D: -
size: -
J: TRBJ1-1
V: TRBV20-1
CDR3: CSASSGLSTEAFF
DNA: TGCAGTGCTAGTTCGGGGTTGAGCACTGAAGCTTTCTTT

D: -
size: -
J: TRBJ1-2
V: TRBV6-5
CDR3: CASSYSAYGYTF
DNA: TGTGCCAGCAGTTACTCGGCGTACGGCTACACCTTC

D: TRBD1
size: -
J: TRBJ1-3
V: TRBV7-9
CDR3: CASSSPGGRNTTYF
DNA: TGTGCCAGCAGCTCACCAGGGGGCCGTAACACCACATATTTT

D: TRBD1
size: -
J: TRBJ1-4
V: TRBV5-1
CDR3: CASSFMGTAEEKLFF
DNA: TGCGCCAGCAGCTTTATGGGGACAGCTGAAGAAAAACTGTTTTTT

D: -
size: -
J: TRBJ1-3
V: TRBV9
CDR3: CASSVVGGGVDTIYF
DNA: TGTGCCAGCAGCGTAGTAGGGGGTGGTGTAGACACCATATATTTT

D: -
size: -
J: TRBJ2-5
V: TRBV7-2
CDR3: CASSLGWITQYF
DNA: TGTGCCAGCAGCTTAGGTTGGATTACCCAGTACTTC

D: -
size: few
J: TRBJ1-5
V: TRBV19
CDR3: CAGGRGNQPQHF
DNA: TGTGCTGGGGGGCGGGGGAATCAGCCCCAGCATTTT

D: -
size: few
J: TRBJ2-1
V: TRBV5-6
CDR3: CASSLPHNEQFF
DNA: TGTGCCAGCAGCTTGCCCCACAATGAGCAGTTCTTC

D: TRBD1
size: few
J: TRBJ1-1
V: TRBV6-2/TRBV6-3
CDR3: CASSVRQGKNTEAFF
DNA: TGTGCCAGCAGCGTCAGACAGGGGAAGAACACTGAAGCTTTCTTT

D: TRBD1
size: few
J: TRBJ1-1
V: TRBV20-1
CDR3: CSARAFDRGFTEAFF
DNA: TGCAGTGCTAGAGCATTCGACAGGGGGTTCACTGAAGCTTTCTTT

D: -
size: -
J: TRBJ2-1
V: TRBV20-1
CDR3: CSAGKIPQGEQFF
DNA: TGCAGTGCTGGCAAGATCCCCCAGGGTGAGCAGTTCTTC

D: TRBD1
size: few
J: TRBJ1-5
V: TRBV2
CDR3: CASSERPGTGNQPQHF
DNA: TGTGCCAGCAGTGAACGACCCGGGACAGGGAATCAGCCCCAGCATTTT

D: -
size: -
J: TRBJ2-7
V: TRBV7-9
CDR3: CASSLDGGEQYF
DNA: TGTGCCAGCAGCTTAGATGGGGGCGAGCAGTACTTC

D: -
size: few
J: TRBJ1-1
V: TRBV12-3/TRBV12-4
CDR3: CASSERDSSGGTFF
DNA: TGTGCCAGCAGTGAAAGGGACTCTTCGGGGGGAACTTTCTTT

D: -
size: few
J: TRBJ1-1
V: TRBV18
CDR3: CASSPPIGGTEAFF
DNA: TGTGCCAGCTCACCACCGATAGGGGGGACTGAAGCTTTCTTT